This note documents a single T cell receptor beta chain sequence. The target antigen is unknown. Each sample contributed roughly 10^5 TCR templates to the assay. Some clones are missing from TCRdb's copy, which holds only in-frame ones; the method was immunoSEQ multiplex PCR. The table lists 85,000 to 130,000 clones, about 94% of them singletons, with approximately 0.6% in the top ten. This sample is part of a study of siplizumab effects on memory and regulatory T cells. The study, taken as a whole, reports: Few alloreactive clones mapped to unstimulated subsets. Naive T cells appeared more diverse than memory cells and seemed to be major alloresponse contributors. Of the proliferating CD4+ or CD8+ clones, roughly 80-96% lacked a naive or memory phenotype that could be assigned.

Germline CDR1 SGHRS, CDR2 YFSETQ. This CDR3 has 13 amino acids. Trimming removed 0 bases at V and 1 base at J, with 4 bases between. V is TRBV5-1 and J is TRBJ1-1; D gene ambiguous. This sequence was found in a human donor in good health. The specimen was Tregs sorted from blood. CDR3: CASSLVKNTEAFF. The DNA for the CDR3 is TGCGCCAGCAGCTTGGTGAAGAACACTGAAGCTTTCTTT.